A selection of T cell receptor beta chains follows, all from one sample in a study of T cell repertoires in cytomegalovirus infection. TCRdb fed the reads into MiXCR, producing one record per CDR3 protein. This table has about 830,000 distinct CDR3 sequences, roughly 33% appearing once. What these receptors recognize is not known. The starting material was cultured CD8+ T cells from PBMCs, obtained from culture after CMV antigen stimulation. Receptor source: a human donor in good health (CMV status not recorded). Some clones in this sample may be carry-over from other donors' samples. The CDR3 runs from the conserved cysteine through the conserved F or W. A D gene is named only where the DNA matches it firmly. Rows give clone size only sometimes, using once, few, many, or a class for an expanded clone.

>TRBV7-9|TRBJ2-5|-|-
TGTGCCAGCAGCCCGCAACTTGGTGACGGCCAAGAGACCCAGTACTTC
CASSPQLGDGQETQYF
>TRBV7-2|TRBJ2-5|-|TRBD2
TGTGCCAGCAGCTCCCGGGAGGGGCGGGTGGAGACCCAGTACTTC
CASSSREGRVETQYF
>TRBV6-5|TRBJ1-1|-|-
TGTGCCAGTCGGGACACCTACACTGAAGCTTTCTTT
CASRDTYTEAFF
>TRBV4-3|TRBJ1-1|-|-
TGCGCCAGCAGCCAAGCTGCGTGGGGGAACACTGAAGCTTTCTTT
CASSQAAWGNTEAFF
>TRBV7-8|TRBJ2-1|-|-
TGTGCCAGCAGCTTAAATACGGAGGGGTACAATGAGCAGTTCTTC
CASSLNTEGYNEQFF
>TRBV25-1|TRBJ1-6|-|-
TGTGCCAGCGGCCCACTCCCAGCAGGGGAAAATTCACCCCTCCACTTT
CASGPLPAGENSPLHF
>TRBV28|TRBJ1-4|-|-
TGTGCCAGCACCAAACCCTTTGACAGTTTAAACAAACTGTTTTTT
CASTKPFDSLNKLFF
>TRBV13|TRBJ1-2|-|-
TGTGCCAGCAGTAGCGACGTTGTGGAAGGATATGGGTATGGCTACACCTTC
CASSSDVVEGYGYGYTF
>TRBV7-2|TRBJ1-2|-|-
TGTGCCAGCAGCCCCCCCCTCAGGGTTAACTATGGCTACACCTTC
CASSPPLRVNYGYTF
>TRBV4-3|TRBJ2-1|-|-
TGCGCCAGCAGCCAAGGGACGGACTTTAGCTCCTACAATGAGCAGTTCTTC
CASSQGTDFSSYNEQFF
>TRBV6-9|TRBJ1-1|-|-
TGTGCCAGCAGCCCCGACAAGACTGAAGCTTTCTTT
CASSPDKTEAFF
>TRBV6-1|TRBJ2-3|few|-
TGTGCCAGCAGTGAAAGGTGGGATACGCAGTATTTT
CASSERWDTQYF
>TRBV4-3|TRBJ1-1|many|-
TGCGCCAGCAGCCAAGATAAGGTGACCGAACGTCCGGGGAACACTGAAGCTTTCTTT
CASSQDKVTERPGNTEAFF
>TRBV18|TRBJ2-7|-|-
TGTGCCAGCTCACTTCAGGGACAGCAGTACTTC
CASSLQGQQYF
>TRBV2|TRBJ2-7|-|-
TGTGCCAGCAGCCAACCGGACGATCATTCCGTCTACGAGCAGTACTTC
CASSQPDDHSVYEQYF
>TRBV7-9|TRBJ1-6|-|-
TGTGCCAGCAGCTCAGATGTTGCACCCCTCCACTTT
CASSSDVAPLHF
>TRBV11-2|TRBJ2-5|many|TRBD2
TGTGCCAGCAGCTTACCGGGACTAGCGGGGGGCCAGGAAGAGACCCAGTACTTC
CASSLPGLAGGQEETQYF
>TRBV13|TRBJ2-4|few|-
TGTGCCAGCAGCCCCGAGGGATACAAAAACATTCAGTACTTC
CASSPEGYKNIQYF
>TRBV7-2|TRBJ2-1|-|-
TGTGCCAACAGCTTAGAGGTAGCGGAGCCTACGGGACAGTTCTTC
CANSLEVAEPTGQFF
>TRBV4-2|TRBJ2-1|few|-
TGTGCCAGCAGCCAAGGAACGGGGAAAGTGTACAATGAGCAGTTCTTC
CASSQGTGKVYNEQFF
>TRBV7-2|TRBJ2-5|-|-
TGTGCCAGCAGCTCAAAAACTGAGACCCAGTACTTC
CASSSKTETQYF